This TCR beta chain was captured by sequencing in a study of T cells after yellow fever vaccination. This clonotype was detected ten times or more. Its target is not known. CDR3 length equals 14 residues. Trimming took off 1 base at V and 1 base at J, with 8 bases between the two ends. CDR1 is SGHRS, CDR2 YFSETQ, per germline. A 5'RACE template-switching step, the method used to make TCR cDNA, added a universal primer site and UMIs. Each CDR3 protein gets one entry after TCRdb re-called the 5' RACE reads with MiXCR. The sample lists about 350,000 distinct CDR3 sequences, about 9.9% occurring once. Regarding the study as a whole: A small proportion of clonotypes was detected in both the CD4 and CD8 compartments. After the booster, 96% of CD4 and just over 85% of CD8 primary-response clones were re-detected. A secondary response was less intense yet reached its peak sooner, at day 5 versus 15.

Sequencing was performed on PBMCs, taken on the day of the first yellow fever vaccination. The sequence derives from a young man who received the YFV17D yellow fever vaccine. The chain combines TRBV5-1 with TRBJ1-1, with D uncertain. This CDR3 is CASSLSGKNTEAFF. The CDR3 DNA sequence: TGCGCCAGCAGCTTGTCGGGGAAGAACACTGAAGCTTTCTTT.